The clone carrying this T cell receptor beta chain was counted at least ten times. CDR3-region Arm-PCR and iRepertoire HTBI primers produced the TCR beta libraries. As originally analysed: Sequenced samples collectively carried roughly 60 TRBV and 14 TRBJ segments. A single record per CDR3 protein comes from TCRdb applying MiXCR to the multiplex PCR reads. What appears here as the V and J calls and clone size reflects TCRdb's work, not the paper's. Of a few hundred thousand distinct CDR3 sequences detected, roughly 15% appear once; the ten largest clones hold about a sixth. The sample's time point: newly diagnosed GD, antithyroid drugs for less than 3 months. PBMC-extracted RNA yielded the TCR library. The data belong to a study of regulatory T cells in long-lasting Graves disease. The CDR3 is 19 residues long. Per the germline V gene, CDR1 is MDHEN and CDR2 is SYDVKM. V trimming: 5 bases; J trimming: 0 bases; junction bases outside the gene matches: 17.

The data also belong to a second study, concerning T cells in Graves' hyperthyroidism and ophthalmopathy.

The rearrangement joins TRBV28 to TRBJ2-7; TRBD2 matches at 9 bases. This clonotype was obtained from a woman aged 45-65 years with Graves disease. The sequences come from peripheral blood mononuclear cells (PBMCs), collected at new diagnosis, from a patient treated with antithyroid drugs. CDR3 sequence reads: CASSLSGSGRMGSSYEQYF. CDR3 sequence (DNA): TGTGCCAGCAGTCTCTCAGGTAGCGGGAGAATGGGGAGCTCCTACGAGCAGTACTTC.